What follows are 18 T cell receptor beta chains derived from one specimen sequenced in a study of human versus mouse CDR3 diversity and MHC coevolution. Sequencing used immunoSEQ multiplex PCR; TCRdb keeps in-frame clones, though not all of them. There are about 60,000 clones in the sample; 90% to 95% occur only once, and under 20% lies in the top ten. Material for sequencing was naive CD4+ T cells from blood. The subset was: CD45RO-negative CD62L-positive naive CD4 T cells. The receptors come from a person between 60 and 69 years old in good health.

This chain uses TRBV14 with TRBJ2-3; no reliable D call. Trimming left V 1 base short and J 2 bases short, with 10 bases between. The CDR3 loop spans 15 amino acids. CDR1 and CDR2 from the germline V gene are SGHDN and FVKESK. CDR3 region: CASSQARQPTDTQYF. The CDR3 DNA reads as TGTGCCAGCAGCCAAGCGCGGCAGCCCACAGATACGCAGTATTTT.

The V gene is TRBV28, the J gene TRBJ2-7; 7 nucleotides match TRBD2. The CDR3 covers 19 residues. In germline, CDR1 is MDHEN, CDR2 SYDVKM. V gave up 6 bases and J gave up 0 bases; unmatched junction bases: 20. This CDR3 is CASSPKRDPQWAHSYEQYF. In DNA form, the CDR3 reads TGTGCCAGCAGCCCGAAGCGGGACCCGCAGTGGGCCCACTCCTACGAGCAGTACTTC.

DNA of the CDR3: TGCGCCAGCAGTTGGTCGGGCTCCTACGAGCAGTACTTC. The encoded protein is CASSWSGSYEQYF. The gene calls are TRBV10-2 and TRBJ2-7; unclear D gene. Germline CDR1 and CDR2: WSHSY and SAAADI. The CDR3 covers 13 residues. The V and J ends lost 5 bases and 0 bases respectively, with 8 bases between them.

The chain is built from TRBV7-2 and TRBJ2-5, with 9 bases that match TRBD2. This CDR3 is built from 17 residues. V dropped 5 bases and J dropped 5; count of bases not matched to a gene: 15. CDR1 is SGHTA, CDR2 FQGNSA, per germline. The CDR3, as DNA: TGTGCCAGCAGCGGTCTGGGCGGGAGGGCCTCTCGGGAGACCCAGTACTTC. Protein: CASSGLGGRASRETQYF.

This clone was seen just once. This chain connects TRBV6-1 to TRBJ2-5; TRBD2 matches 11 bases. J was trimmed by 3 bases and V by 8 bases; bases with no gene match: 8. This CDR3 comprises 15 residues. Germline V CDR1 and CDR2: MNHNS, SASEGT. The CDR3 protein is CASLSGLAGEETQYF. The CDR3 nucleotides read TGTGCCAGCCTCTCTGGACTAGCGGGTGAAGAGACCCAGTACTTC.

The J gene is TRBJ2-7, the V gene TRBV25-1, with D unclear. This CDR3 comprises 15 residues. The germline V gene encodes CDR1 MGHDK and CDR2 SYGVNS. Between the trimmed V and J ends, which lost 4 bases and 6 bases, there was a span of 19 bases. CDR3 amino acids: CASSGYDPSHGEQYF. CDR3 nucleotides: TGTGCCAGCAGTGGATACGATCCATCCCACGGCGAGCAGTACTTC.

The chain couples TRBV10-3 to TRBJ2-3, with D tentatively TRBD2 (6 bases). Trimming cost V 4 bases and J 0 bases, with 11 bases left between them. CDR3 length equals 15 residues. The germline V gene encodes CDR1 ENHRY and CDR2 SYGVKD. CDR3: CAISVGSGSTDTQYF. The CDR3 DNA sequence: TGTGCCATCAGTGTGGGTAGCGGTAGCACAGATACGCAGTATTTT.

This clone was recorded only once. This chain uses TRBV5-6 with TRBJ2-3; TRBD2 agrees at 7 bases. The CDR3 runs 15 residues. V lost 4 bases, J lost 8 bases, and 13 bases stayed unmatched. Per germline, CDR1 SGHDT and CDR2 YYEEEE. As DNA, the CDR3 is TGTGCCAGCAGCCGTGGGACTACCTATGGGGGTACGCAGTATTTT. This encodes CASSRGTTYGGTQYF.

The V gene is TRBV7-2, the J gene TRBJ2-5, with D possibly TRBD1 on 5 matching bases. The germline CDR1 and CDR2 sequences are SGHTA and FQGNSA. The V gene lost 1 base and the J gene lost 2 bases, with 8 bases spanning the gap. The CDR3 is 14 amino acids. CDR3 region: CASSLVGAQETQYF. The CDR3 DNA is TGTGCCAGCAGCTTAGTAGGGGCTCAAGAGACCCAGTACTTC. Full variable domain (rest looked up from reference TRBV7-2 and TRBJ2-5): GAGVSQSPSNKVTEKGKDVELRCDPISGHTALYWYRQSLGQGLEFLIYFQGNSAPDKSGLPSDRFSAERTGGSVSTLTIQRTQQEDSAVYLCASSLVGAQETQYFGPGTRLLVL.

This chain uses TRBV11-3 with TRBJ2-2, with TRBD2 identical over 12 bases. The CDR3 has 18 amino acids. The J segment lost 0 bases and the V segment lost 4 bases, leaving 6 bases of the junction unmatched. Germline lookup yields CDR1 SGHNT and CDR2 YENEEA. CDR3 DNA: TGTGCCAGCAGCTCGCTAGCGGGAGGGGGGTCGAACACCGGGGAGCTGTTTTTT. This sequence encodes CASSSLAGGGSNTGELFF.

The genes are TRBV5-1 and TRBJ2-1; no reliable D call. The germline V gene has CDR1 SGHRS and CDR2 YFSETQ. Trimming removed 4 bases from V and 0 bases from J, with 8 bases in between. The CDR3 covers 14 residues. As DNA, the CDR3 is TGCGCCAGCAGCGTCGGTAGCTCCTACAATGAGCAGTTCTTC. Its translation: CASSVGSSYNEQFF. Supplemented by reference TRBV5-1 and TRBJ2-1, the full variable domain reads KAGVTQTPRYLIKTRGQQVTLSCSPISGHRSVSWYQQTPGQGLQFLFEYFSETQRNKGNFPGRFSGRQFSNSRSEMNVSTLELGDSALYLCASSVGSSYNEQFFGPGTRLTVL.

V usage is TRBV5-1 and J usage is TRBJ2-2, with D possibly TRBD1 on 6 matching bases. V was trimmed by 4 bases and J by 0 bases, leaving 10 bases between them. The germline V gene encodes CDR1 SGHRS and CDR2 YFSETQ. The CDR3 is 15 amino acids. CDR3 residues: CASSPGQTNTGELFF. The CDR3 nucleotides read TGCGCCAGCAGCCCCGGACAGACGAACACCGGGGAGCTGTTTTTT.

The CDR3 coding sequence is TGCGCCAGCAGTGATTTGACTGGAATGGAGACCCAGTACTTC. Protein product: CASSDLTGMETQYF. V and J are TRBV10-1 and TRBJ2-5; D is undetermined. This CDR3 has 14 residues. Trimming removed 3 bases at V and 5 bases at J, with 13 bases between. CDR1 and CDR2 from the germline V gene are WNHNN and SYGVQD (reference sequence).

A word on this clone: One end of the junction is discordant with germline, which a read error may explain. The chain couples TRBV2 to TRBJ2-3; 12 bases agree with TRBD2. The germline CDR1 and CDR2 sequences are SNHLY and FYNNEI. The CDR3 contains 16 residues. This chain's CDR3 is CASREGLAGPTDTQYF. DNA for the CDR3: TGTGCCAGCAGGGAAGGACTAGCGGGACCCACAGATACGCAGTATTTT.

V is TRBV5-1 and J is TRBJ2-7; 12 bases fit TRBD2. The CDR3 has 15 residues. V lost 1 base, J lost 5 bases, and 4 bases stayed unmatched. Per the germline V gene, CDR1 is SGHRS and CDR2 is YFSETQ. CDR3 loop: CASSLTSGRTHEQYF. DNA for the CDR3: TGCGCCAGCAGCTTGACTAGCGGGAGGACCCACGAGCAGTACTTC.

V and J are TRBV6-6 and TRBJ1-2; 7 bases map to TRBD1. CDR1 is MNHNY and CDR2 is SVGAGI in the germline V gene (reference sequence). J lost 6 bases, V lost 5 bases, and 3 bases had no gene match. The CDR3 loop spans 12 amino acids. This chain's CDR3 is CASSHTGDGYTF. The CDR3 DNA sequence: TGTGCCAGCAGTCATACAGGGGATGGCTACACCTTC.

This rearrangement joins TRBV11-3 to TRBJ2-7, with 10 bases aligning to TRBD1. The CDR3 length is 15 residues. CDR1 SGHNT and CDR2 YENEEA come from the germline V gene. V trimming: 0 bases; J trimming: 7 bases; junction bases outside the gene matches: 6. The CDR3 reads CASSLDGQGGREQYF. The CDR3 DNA reads TGTGCCAGCAGCTTAGACGGACAGGGGGGTAGGGAGCAGTACTTC.

V is TRBV29-1 and J is TRBJ1-1; no reliable D call. The ends were cut back, 5 bases at V and 0 bases at J, with 10 bases in the middle. Germline lookup yields CDR1 SQVTM and CDR2 ANQGSEA. This CDR3 has 13 amino acids. CDR3 nucleotides: TGCAGCGTTTGTCAGAACATGAACACTGAAGCTTTCTTT. This encodes CSVCQNMNTEAFF. Looking up the rest from reference TRBV29-1 and TRBJ1-1 gives the full variable domain: SAVISQKPSRDICQRGTSLTIQCQVDSQVTMMFWYRQQPGQSLTLIATANQGSEATYESGFVIDKFPISRPNLTFSTLTVSNMSPEDSSIYLCSVCQNMNTEAFFGQGTRLTVV.